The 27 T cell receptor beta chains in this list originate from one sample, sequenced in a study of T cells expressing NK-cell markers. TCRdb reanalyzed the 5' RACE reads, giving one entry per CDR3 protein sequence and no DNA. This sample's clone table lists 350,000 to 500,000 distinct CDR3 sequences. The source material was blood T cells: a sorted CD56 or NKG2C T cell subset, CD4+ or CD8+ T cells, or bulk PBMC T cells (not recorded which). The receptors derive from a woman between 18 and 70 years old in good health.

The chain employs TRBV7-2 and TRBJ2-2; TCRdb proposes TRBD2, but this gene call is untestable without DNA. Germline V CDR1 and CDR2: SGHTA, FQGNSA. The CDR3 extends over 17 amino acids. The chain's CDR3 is CASSHRRLAGLTGELFF.

The CDR3 sequence is CASSQELAYYNEQFF. The chain has TRBV4-2 and TRBJ2-1. The germline V gene has CDR1 LGHNA and CDR2 YNFKEQ. CDR3 length equals 15 residues.

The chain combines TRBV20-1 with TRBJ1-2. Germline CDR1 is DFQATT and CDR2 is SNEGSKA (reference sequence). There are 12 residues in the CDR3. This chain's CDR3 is CSGAQGSYGYTF.

The CDR3 spells CSARAHQPYNEQFF. The chain links TRBV20-1 to TRBJ2-1. This CDR3 is 14 amino acids long. Germline CDR1 is DFQATT and CDR2 is SNEGSKA (reference sequence).

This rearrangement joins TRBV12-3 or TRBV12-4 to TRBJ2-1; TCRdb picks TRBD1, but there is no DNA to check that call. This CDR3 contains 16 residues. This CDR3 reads CASSPLGLSSYNEQFF.

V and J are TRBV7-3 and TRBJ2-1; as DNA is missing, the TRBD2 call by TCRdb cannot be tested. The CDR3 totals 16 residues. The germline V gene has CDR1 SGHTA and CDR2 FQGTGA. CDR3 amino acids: CASSLDGLAEYNEQFF. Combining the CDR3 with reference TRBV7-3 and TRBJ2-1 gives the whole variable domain GAGVSQTPSNKVTEKGKYVELRCDPISGHTALYWYRQSLGQGPEFLIYFQGTGAADDSGLPNDRFFAVRPEGSVSTLKIQRTERGDSAVYLCASSLDGLAEYNEQFFGPGTRLTVL.

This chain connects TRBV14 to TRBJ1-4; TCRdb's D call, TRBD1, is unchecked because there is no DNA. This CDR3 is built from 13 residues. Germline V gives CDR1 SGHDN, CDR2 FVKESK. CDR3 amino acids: CASSGTLFEKLFF.

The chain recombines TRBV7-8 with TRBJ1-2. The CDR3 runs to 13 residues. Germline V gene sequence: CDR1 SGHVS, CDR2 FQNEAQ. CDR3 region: CASSLAGGYGYTF.

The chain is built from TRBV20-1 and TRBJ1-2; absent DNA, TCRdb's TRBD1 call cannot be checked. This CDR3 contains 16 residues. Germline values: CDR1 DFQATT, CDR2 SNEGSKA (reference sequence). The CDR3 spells CSAPPDRGLGGYGYTF.

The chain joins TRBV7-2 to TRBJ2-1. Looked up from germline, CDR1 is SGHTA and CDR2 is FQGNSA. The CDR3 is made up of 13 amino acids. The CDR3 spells CASSRVLLSVQFF. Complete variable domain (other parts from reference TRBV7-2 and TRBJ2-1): GAGVSQSPSNKVTEKGKDVELRCDPISGHTALYWYRQSLGQGLEFLIYFQGNSAPDKSGLPSDRFSAERTGGSVSTLTIQRTQQEDSAVYLCASSRVLLSVQFFGPGTRLTVL.

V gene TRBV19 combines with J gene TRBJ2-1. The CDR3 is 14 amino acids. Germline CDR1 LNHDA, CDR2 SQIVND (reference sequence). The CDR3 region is CASSIGHALNEQFF.

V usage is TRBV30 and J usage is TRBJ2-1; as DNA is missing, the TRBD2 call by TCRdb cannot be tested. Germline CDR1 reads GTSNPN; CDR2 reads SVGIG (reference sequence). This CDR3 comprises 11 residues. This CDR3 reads CAWSALWEQFF.

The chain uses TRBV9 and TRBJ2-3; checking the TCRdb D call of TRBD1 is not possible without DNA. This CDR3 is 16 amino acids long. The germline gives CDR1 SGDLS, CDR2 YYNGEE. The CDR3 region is CASSVDRGGGTDTQYF.

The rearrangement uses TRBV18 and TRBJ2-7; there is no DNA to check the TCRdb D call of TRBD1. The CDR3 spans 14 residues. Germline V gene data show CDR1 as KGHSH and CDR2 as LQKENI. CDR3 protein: CASSSRTPPYEQYF. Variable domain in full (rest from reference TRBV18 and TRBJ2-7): NAGVMQNPRHLVRRRGQEARLRCSPMKGHSHVYWYRQLPEEGLKFMVYLQKENIIDESGMPKERFSAEFPKEGPSILRIQQVVRGDSAAYFCASSSRTPPYEQYFGPGTRLTVT.

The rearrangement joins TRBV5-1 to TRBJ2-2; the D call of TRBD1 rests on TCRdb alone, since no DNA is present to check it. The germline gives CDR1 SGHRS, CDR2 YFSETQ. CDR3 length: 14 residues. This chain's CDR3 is CASFQQGRAGELFF.

CDR3: CASSSGTGRYEQYF. The rearrangement links TRBV12-3 or TRBV12-4 to TRBJ2-7; the TRBD1 assignment by TCRdb is unverifiable without DNA. The CDR3 consists of 14 residues.

CDR3 residues: CASSLTFGASGSLGSYNEQFF. The genes are TRBV7-3 and TRBJ2-1; TCRdb names TRBD2, which stays unverified in the absence of DNA. The V gene's germline CDR1 is SGHTA and CDR2 FQGTGA. The CDR3 runs to 21 residues.

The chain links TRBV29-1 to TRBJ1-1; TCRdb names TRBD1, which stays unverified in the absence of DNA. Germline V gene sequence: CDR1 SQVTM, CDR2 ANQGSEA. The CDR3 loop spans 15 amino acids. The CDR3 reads CSVELQGGRDTEAFF.

The CDR3 protein is CASSPQGAVETQYF. The chain is built from TRBV12-3 or TRBV12-4 and TRBJ2-5; TCRdb outputs TRBD1, but without DNA this stays unchecked. The CDR3 contains 14 residues.

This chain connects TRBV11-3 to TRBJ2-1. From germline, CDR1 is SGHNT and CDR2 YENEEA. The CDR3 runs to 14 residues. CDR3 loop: CASSLDPAANEQFF.

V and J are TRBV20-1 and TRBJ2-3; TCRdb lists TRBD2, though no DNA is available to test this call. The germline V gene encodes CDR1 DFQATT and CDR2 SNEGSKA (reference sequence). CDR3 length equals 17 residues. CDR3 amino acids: CSAGPAGGVPSTDTQYF.

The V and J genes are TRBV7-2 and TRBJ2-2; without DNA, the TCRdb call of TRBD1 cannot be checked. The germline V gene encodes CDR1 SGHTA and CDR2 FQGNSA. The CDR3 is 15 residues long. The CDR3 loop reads CASSPPGAVSGELFF.

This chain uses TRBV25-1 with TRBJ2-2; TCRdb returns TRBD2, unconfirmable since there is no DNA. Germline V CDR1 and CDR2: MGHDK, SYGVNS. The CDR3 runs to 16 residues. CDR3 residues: CASSELGLAGAGELFF.

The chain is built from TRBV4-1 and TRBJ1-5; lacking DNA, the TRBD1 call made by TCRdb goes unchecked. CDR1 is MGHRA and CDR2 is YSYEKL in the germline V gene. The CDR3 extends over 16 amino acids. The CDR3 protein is CASSQVERGSNQPQHF.

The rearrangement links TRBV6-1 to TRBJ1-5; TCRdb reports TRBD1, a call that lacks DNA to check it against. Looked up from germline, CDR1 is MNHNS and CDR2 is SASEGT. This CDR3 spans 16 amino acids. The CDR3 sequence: CASSPRGRSGNQPQHF.

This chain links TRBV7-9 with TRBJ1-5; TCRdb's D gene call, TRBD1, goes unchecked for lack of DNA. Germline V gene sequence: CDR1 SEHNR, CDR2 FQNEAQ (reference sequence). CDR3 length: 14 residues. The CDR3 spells CASTMDGVNQPQHF.

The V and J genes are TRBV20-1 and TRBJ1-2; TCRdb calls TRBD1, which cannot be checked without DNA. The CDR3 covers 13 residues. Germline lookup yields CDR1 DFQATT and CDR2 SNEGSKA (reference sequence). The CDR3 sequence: CSAPNRDRDGYTF.